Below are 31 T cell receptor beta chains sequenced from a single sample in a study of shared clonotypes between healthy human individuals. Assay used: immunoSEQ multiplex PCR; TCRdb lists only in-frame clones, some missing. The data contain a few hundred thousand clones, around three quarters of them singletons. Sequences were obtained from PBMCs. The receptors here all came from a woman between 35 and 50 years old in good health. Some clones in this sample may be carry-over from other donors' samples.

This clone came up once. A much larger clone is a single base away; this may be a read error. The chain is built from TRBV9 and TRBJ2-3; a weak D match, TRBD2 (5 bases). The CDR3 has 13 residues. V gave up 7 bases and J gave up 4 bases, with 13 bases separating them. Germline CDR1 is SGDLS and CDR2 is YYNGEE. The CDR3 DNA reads TGTGCCAGCGGCGAGGGAGTAGCAGATACGCAGTATTTT. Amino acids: CASGEGVADTQYF.

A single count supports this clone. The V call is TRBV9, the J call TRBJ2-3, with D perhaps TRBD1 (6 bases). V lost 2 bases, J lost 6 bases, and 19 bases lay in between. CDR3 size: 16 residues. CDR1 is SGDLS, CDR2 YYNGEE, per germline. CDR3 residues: CASSVRGYGDMDTQYF. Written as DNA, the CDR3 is TGTGCCAGCAGCGTGAGGGGTTACGGGGACATGGATACGCAGTATTTT.

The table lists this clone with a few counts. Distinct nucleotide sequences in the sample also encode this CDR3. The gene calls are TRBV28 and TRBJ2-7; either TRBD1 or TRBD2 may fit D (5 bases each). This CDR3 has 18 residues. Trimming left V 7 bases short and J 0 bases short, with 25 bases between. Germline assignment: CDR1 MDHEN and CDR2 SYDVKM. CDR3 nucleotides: TGTGCCAGCACCCAAGTGGGGGTGAGAACAGAAAGCTCCTACGAGCAGTACTTC. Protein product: CASTQVGVRTESSYEQYF.

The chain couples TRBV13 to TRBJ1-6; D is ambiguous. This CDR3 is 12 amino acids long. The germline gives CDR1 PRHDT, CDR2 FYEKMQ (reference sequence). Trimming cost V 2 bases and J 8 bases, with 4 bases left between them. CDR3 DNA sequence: TGTGCCAGCAGCTTAAGCGATTCACCCCTCCACTTT. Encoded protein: CASSLSDSPLHF.

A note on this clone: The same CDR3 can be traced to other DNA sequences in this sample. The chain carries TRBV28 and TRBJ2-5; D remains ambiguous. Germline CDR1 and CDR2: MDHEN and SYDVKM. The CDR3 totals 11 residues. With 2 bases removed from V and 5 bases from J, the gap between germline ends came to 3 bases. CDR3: CASSLKETQYF. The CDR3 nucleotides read TGTGCCAGCAGTTTAAAGGAGACCCAGTACTTC.

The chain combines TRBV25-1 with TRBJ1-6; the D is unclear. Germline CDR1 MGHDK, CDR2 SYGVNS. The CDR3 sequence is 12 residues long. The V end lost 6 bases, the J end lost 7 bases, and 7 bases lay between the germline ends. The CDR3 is CASRTGNSPLHF. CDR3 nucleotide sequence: TGTGCCAGCAGGACGGGGAATTCACCCCTCCACTTT.

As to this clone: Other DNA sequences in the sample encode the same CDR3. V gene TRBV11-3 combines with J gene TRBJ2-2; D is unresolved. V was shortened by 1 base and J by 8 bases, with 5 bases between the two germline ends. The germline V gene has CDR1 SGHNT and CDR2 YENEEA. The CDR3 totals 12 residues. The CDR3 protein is CASSLGSGELFF. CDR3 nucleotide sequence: TGTGCCAGCAGCTTAGGATCAGGGGAGCTGTTTTTT.

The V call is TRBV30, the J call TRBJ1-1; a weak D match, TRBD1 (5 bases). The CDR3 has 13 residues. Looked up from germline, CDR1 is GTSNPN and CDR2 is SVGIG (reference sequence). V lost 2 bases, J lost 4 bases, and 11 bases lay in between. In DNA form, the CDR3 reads TGTGCCTGGAGTCGGGGCTCCGGCACTGAAGCTTTCTTT. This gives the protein CAWSRGSGTEAFF.

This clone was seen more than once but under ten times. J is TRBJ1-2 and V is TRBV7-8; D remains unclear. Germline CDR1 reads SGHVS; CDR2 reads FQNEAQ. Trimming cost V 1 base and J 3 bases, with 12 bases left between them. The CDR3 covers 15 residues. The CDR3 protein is CASSLDVSFDYGYTF. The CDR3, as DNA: TGTGCCAGCAGCTTAGACGTGTCATTCGACTATGGCTACACCTTC.

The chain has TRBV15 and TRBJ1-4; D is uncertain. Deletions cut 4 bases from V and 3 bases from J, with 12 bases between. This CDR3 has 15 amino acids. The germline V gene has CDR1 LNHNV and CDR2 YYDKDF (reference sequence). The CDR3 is CATSTRGRANEKLFF. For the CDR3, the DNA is TGTGCCACCAGCACCCGTGGACGGGCTAATGAAAAACTGTTTTTT.

CDR3 sequence: CASSYEVGEEYEQYF. DNA of the CDR3: TGTGCCAGCAGTTACGAGGTGGGCGAGGAGTACGAGCAGTACTTC. The chain combines TRBV6-6 with TRBJ2-7; D is unclear. Germline lookup yields CDR1 MNHNY and CDR2 SVGAGI (reference sequence). The ends were cut back, 2 bases at V and 4 bases at J, with 15 bases in the middle. The CDR3 covers 15 residues.

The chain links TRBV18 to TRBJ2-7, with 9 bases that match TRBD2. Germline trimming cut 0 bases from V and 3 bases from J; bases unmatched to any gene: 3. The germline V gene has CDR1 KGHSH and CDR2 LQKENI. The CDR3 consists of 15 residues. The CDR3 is CASSPPGTSFYEQYF. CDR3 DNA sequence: TGTGCCAGCTCACCACCAGGGACTAGCTTCTACGAGCAGTACTTC.

CDR3 in amino acids: CASSLGTGYSYNEQFF. Written as DNA, the CDR3 is TGCGCCAGCAGCTTGGGGACAGGCTACTCCTACAATGAGCAGTTCTTC. The chain is built from TRBV5-1 and TRBJ2-1; TRBD1 aligns across 7 bases. The CDR3 runs to 16 residues. Trimming cost V 0 bases and J 0 bases; bases outside gene matches: 3. In germline, CDR1 is SGHRS, CDR2 YFSETQ. Full variable domain (rest looked up from reference TRBV5-1 and TRBJ2-1): KAGVTQTPRYLIKTRGQQVTLSCSPISGHRSVSWYQQTPGQGLQFLFEYFSETQRNKGNFPGRFSGRQFSNSRSEMNVSTLELGDSALYLCASSLGTGYSYNEQFFGPGTRLTVL.

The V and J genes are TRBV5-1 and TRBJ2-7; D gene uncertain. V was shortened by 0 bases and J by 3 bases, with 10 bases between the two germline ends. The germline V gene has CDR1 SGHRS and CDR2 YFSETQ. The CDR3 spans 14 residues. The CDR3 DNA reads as TGCGCCAGCAGCTTGGTTGACCCTCTCTACGAGCAGTACTTC. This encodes CASSLVDPLYEQYF.

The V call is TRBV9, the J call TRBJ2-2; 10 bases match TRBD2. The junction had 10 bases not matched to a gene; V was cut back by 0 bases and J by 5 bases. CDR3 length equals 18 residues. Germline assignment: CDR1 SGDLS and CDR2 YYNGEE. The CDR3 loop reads CASSVEGASGSNTGELFF. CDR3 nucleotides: TGTGCCAGCAGCGTAGAAGGGGCTAGCGGGAGCAATACCGGGGAGCTGTTTTTT.

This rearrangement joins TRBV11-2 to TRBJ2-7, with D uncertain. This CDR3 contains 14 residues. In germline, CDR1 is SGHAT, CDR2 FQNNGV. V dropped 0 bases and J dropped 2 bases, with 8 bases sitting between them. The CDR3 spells CASSLEPGPYEQYF. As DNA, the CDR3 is TGTGCCAGCAGCTTAGAACCAGGCCCCTACGAGCAGTACTTC. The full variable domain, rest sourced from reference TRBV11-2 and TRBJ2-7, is EAGVAQSPRYKIIEKRQSVAFWCNPISGHATLYWYQQILGQGPKLLIQFQNNGVVDDSQLPKDRFSAERLKGVDSTLKIQPAKLEDSAVYLCASSLEPGPYEQYFGPGTRLTVT.

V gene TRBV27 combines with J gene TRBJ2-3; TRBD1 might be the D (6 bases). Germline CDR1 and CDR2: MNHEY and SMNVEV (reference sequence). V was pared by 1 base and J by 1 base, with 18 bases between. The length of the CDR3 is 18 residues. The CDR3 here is CASSLWSYREIRTDTQYF. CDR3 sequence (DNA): TGTGCCAGCAGTTTATGGAGTTACAGGGAGATCCGCACAGATACGCAGTATTTT.

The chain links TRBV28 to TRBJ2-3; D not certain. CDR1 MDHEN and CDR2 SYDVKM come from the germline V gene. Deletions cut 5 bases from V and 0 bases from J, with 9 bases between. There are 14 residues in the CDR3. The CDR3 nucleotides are TGTGCCAGCAGTCCCACCCGAAGCACAGATACGCAGTATTTT. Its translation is CASSPTRSTDTQYF.

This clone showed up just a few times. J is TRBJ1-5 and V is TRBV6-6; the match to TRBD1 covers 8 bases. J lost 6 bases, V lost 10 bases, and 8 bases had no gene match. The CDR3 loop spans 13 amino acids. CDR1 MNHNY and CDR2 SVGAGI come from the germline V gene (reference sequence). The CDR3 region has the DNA TGTGCCATCTCAACAGGGGGAGGTCAGCCCCAGCATTTT. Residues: CAISTGGGQPQHF.

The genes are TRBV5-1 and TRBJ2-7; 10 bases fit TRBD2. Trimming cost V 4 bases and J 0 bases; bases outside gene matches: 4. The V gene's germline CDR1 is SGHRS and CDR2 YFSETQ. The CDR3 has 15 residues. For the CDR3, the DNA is TGCGCCAGCAGCGTTGGGACTAGCGACTCCTACGAGCAGTACTTC. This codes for CASSVGTSDSYEQYF. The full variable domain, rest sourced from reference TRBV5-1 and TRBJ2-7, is KAGVTQTPRYLIKTRGQQVTLSCSPISGHRSVSWYQQTPGQGLQFLFEYFSETQRNKGNFPGRFSGRQFSNSRSEMNVSTLELGDSALYLCASSVGTSDSYEQYFGPGTRLTVT.

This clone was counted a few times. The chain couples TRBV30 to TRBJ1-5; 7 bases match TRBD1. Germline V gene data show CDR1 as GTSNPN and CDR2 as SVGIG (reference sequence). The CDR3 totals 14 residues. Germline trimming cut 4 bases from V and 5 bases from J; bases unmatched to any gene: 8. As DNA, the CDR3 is TGTGCCTGGAATAGACAGGGAGGTGATCAGCCCCAGCATTTT. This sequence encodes CAWNRQGGDQPQHF.

The CDR3 DNA is TGTGCCTGGAGTGCCGGGCTGGCTAATGAAAAACTGTTTTTT. Translating gives CAWSAGLANEKLFF. V usage is TRBV30 and J usage is TRBJ1-4; D is unclear. V lost 1 base, J lost 3 bases, and 9 bases lay in between. Per germline, CDR1 GTSNPN and CDR2 SVGIG (reference sequence). The CDR3 sequence is 14 residues long.

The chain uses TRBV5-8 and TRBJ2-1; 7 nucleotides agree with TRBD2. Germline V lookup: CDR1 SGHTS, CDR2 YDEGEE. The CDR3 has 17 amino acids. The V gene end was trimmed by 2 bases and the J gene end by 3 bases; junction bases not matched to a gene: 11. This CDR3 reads CASSFGVGREFYNEQFF. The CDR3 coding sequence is TGTGCCAGCAGCTTTGGTGTTGGGCGGGAGTTCTACAATGAGCAGTTCTTC.

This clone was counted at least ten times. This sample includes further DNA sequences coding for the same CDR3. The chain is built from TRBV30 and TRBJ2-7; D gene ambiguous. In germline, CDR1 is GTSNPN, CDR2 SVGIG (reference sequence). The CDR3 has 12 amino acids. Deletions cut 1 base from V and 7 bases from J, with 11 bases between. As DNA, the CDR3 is TGTGCCTGGAGTGCTTCGGTAGGTGAGCAGTACTTC. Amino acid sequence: CAWSASVGEQYF. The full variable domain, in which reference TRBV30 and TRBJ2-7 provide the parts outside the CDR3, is SQTIHQWPATLVQPVGSPLSLECTVEGTSNPNLYWYRQAAGRGLQLLFYSVGIGQISSEVPQNLSASRPQDRQFILSSKKLLLSDSGFYLCAWSASVGEQYFGPGTRLTVT.

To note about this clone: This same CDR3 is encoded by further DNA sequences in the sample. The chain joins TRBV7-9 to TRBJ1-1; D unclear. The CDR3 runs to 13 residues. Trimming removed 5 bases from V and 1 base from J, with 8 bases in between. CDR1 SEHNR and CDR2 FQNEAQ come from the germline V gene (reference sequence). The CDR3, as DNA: TGTGCCAGCAGCCCCCAAGGGAACACTGAAGCTTTCTTT. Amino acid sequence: CASSPQGNTEAFF.

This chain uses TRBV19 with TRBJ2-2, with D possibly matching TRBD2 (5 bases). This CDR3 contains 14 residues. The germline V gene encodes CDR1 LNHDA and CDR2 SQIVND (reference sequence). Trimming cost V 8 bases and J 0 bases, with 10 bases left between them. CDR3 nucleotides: TGTGCCAGTTTTAGCGATCCGAACACCGGGGAGCTGTTTTTT. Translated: CASFSDPNTGELFF.

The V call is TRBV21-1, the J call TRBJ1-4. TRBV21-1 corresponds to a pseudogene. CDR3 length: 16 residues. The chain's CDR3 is CASSKPLGVGDEKLFF. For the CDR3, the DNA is TGTGCCAGCAGCAAACCCCTCGGGGTGGGGGATGAAAAACTGTTTTTT.

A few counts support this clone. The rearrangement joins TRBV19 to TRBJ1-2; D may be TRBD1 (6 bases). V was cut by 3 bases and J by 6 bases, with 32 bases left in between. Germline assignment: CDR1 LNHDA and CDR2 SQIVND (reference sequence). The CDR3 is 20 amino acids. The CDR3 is CASSINDKWDTLPASHGYTF. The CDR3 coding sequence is TGTGCCAGTAGTATCAACGATAAATGGGACACTCTCCCCGCTTCGCATGGCTACACCTTC.

Here the CDR3 reads CASSKGPRETQYF. In nucleotides, the CDR3 is TGTGCCAGTAGCAAGGGACCGCGAGAGACCCAGTACTTC. The rearrangement uses TRBV19 and TRBJ2-5; D may match TRBD1 or TRBD2 (5 bases each). The V end lost 6 bases, the J end lost 4 bases, and 12 bases lay between the germline ends. This CDR3 contains 13 residues. Germline assignment: CDR1 LNHDA and CDR2 SQIVND (reference sequence).

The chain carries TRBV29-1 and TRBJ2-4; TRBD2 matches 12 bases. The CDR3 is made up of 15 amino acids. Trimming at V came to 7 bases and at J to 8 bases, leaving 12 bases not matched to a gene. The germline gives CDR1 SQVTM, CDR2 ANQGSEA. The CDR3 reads CSALLAGGARDIQYF. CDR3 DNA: TGCAGCGCCCTACTAGCGGGAGGTGCACGGGACATTCAGTACTTC. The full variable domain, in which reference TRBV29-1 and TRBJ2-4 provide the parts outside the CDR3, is SAVISQKPSRDICQRGTSLTIQCQVDSQVTMMFWYRQQPGQSLTLIATANQGSEATYESGFVIDKFPISRPNLTFSTLTVSNMSPEDSSIYLCSALLAGGARDIQYFGAGTRLSVL.

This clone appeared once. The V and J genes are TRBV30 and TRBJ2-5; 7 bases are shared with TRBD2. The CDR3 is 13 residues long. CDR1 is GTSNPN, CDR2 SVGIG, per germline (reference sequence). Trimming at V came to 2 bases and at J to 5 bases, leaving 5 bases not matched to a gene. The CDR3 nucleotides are TGTGCCTGGAGTCCTAGCGGTTGGGAGACCCAGTACTTC. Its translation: CAWSPSGWETQYF.